Presented here are 8 T cell receptor beta chains from one specimen sequenced in a study of T cell responses to AZD1222 COVID-19 vaccine. Here immunoSEQ multiplex PCR was the method, and the copy in TCRdb shows in-frame clones only, minus some. Of more than 110,000 clones in the sample, 92% were seen once. The sample was peripheral blood, taken 28 days after the second AZD1222 dose. The origin of the receptors is an adult who received the AZD1222 COVID-19 vaccine.

In nucleotides, the CDR3 is TGTGCCAGCAGTTCCGCGAACACCGGGGAGCTGTTTTTT. Its protein product is CASSSANTGELFF. The chain employs TRBV7-2 and TRBJ2-2; D call uncertain. V was trimmed by 6 bases and J by 0 bases, leaving 5 bases between them. CDR1 and CDR2 (germline): SGHTA, FQGNSA. CDR3 size: 13 residues.

This clone was counted between two and nine times. The V gene is TRBV28, the J gene TRBJ1-5; D not certain. The CDR3 is made up of 12 amino acids. Germline assignment: CDR1 MDHEN and CDR2 SYDVKM. Trimming pared 2 bases from V and 12 bases from J, leaving 11 bases between. In DNA, the CDR3 is TGTGCCAGCAGTTTAGGGATCGGGCTCCAGCATTTT. Encoded protein: CASSLGIGLQHF.

The rearrangement joins TRBV9 to TRBJ1-4; TRBD1 matches 11 bases. CDR1 and CDR2 (germline): SGDLS, YYNGEE. J was trimmed by 5 bases and V by 3 bases; bases with no gene match: 6. The CDR3 is 16 residues long. In nucleotides, the CDR3 is TGTGCCAGCAGCGGATCCGGGACAGGGGGGAATGAAAAACTGTTTTTT. Residues: CASSGSGTGGNEKLFF. The full variable domain, in which reference TRBV9 and TRBJ1-4 provide the parts outside the CDR3, is DSGVTQTPKHLITATGQRVTLRCSPRSGDLSVYWYQQSLDQGLQFLIQYYNGEERAKGNILERFSAQQFPDLHSELNLSSLELGDSALYFCASSGSGTGGNEKLFFGSGTQLSVL.

The chain is built from TRBV12-5 and TRBJ1-2; 8 nucleotides agree with TRBD1. V lost 1 base and J lost 4; bases outside the gene matches: 5. Germline CDR1 reads LGHNT; CDR2 reads FRNRAP. The CDR3 runs to 15 residues. The CDR3, as DNA: TGTGCTAGTGGTTTGGGCAGGGGACAGGTCTATGGCTACACCTTC. It codes for CASGLGRGQVYGYTF.

The CDR3 bases are TGTGCCAGCAGCGTAGCTCCGACAGAGAACTATGGCTACACCTTC. Translated, it gives CASSVAPTENYGYTF. The chain has TRBV9 and TRBJ1-2, with D possibly being TRBD1 (5 bases). The length of the CDR3 is 15 residues. Germline-derived CDR1 and CDR2 are SGDLS and YYNGEE. Trimming removed 0 bases at V and 2 bases at J, with 11 bases between.

The rearrangement uses TRBV5-4 and TRBJ1-1; 9 positions agree with TRBD1. V was pared by 3 bases and J by 1 base, with 7 bases of the junction left unmatched. The CDR3 runs 16 residues. The V gene's germline CDR1 is SGHNT and CDR2 YYREEE (reference sequence). CDR3 DNA: TGTGCCAGCAGCTCCGGACAGGGGATTGGGAACACTGAAGCTTTCTTT. This translates into CASSSGQGIGNTEAFF.

The chain has TRBV7-2 and TRBJ1-3; D unresolved. The CDR3 covers 15 residues. V lost 1 base, J lost 0 bases, and 7 bases lay in between. CDR1 is SGHTA and CDR2 is FQGNSA in the germline V gene. The CDR3 DNA is TGTGCCAGCAGCTTAGACATCGTCTCTGGAAACACCATATATTTT. Amino acids: CASSLDIVSGNTIYF.

The chain joins TRBV5-1 to TRBJ2-7; the D gene is possibly TRBD2 (5 bases). The CDR3 extends over 14 amino acids. The V end lost 4 bases, the J end lost 2 bases, and 13 bases lay between the germline ends. The germline CDR1 and CDR2 sequences are SGHRS and YFSETQ. The CDR3 sequence is CASSPDLPPYEQYF. CDR3 coding DNA: TGCGCCAGCAGCCCGGACTTGCCTCCCTACGAGCAGTACTTC.